This T cell receptor (beta chain) was retrieved from a study of regulatory T cells in long-lasting Graves disease (dated by TCRdb to the early 2020s). In the study overall: Patients with newly diagnosed Graves' disease had been on antithyroid drugs for under 3 months. This study used TCR sequencing and RNA sequencing of peripheral blood to compare persistent Graves' disease patients against newly diagnosed Graves' disease patients. The study was registered as a clinical trial and conducted in China. A total of around 35 samples underwent TCR sequencing, from about 13 patients with persistent Graves' disease and about 20 patients with newly diagnosed Graves' disease. The research as a whole found: Compared with newly diagnosed patients, patients with persistent Graves' disease had lower TCR Shannon entropy and fewer highly expanded clones, which suggests clonal expansion. Sequencing and analysis were limited to the TCR beta chain. Persistent disease showed preferential use of TRBV28, TRBJ1-2 and TRBJ2-5, whereas newly diagnosed disease favored TRBV20-1 and TRBJ2-1. More public clonotypes were shared among persistent patients (approximately 3,000) than among newly diagnosed patients (roughly 1,000). Peripheral blood alone was examined, since thyroid tissue, which constituted the primary lesion, could not be accessed. The authors acknowledged the small sample size as a limitation that may reduce accuracy.

From the cysteine up to the phenylalanine, the CDR3 has a length of 11 residues. Only the CDR3 DNA stays, 33 bases, in frame from base 1. Via the germline V gene (reference sequence), CDR1 is SEHNR and CDR2 FQNEAQ. The junction shows trimming of 4 bases on V and 6 bases on J, plus 5 bases between the germline ends. Library preparation employed multiplex PCR. Sequencing used an Illumina HiSeq 4000. To build TCR beta libraries, CDR3 regions were amplified by Arm-PCR using iRepertoire HTBI primers. Gel purification was performed on PCR products prior to sequencing. Per the source publication's procedure: Gene usage analysis of CDR3 amino acid clonotypes relied on the roughly 60 TRBV and 12 to 15 TRBJ segments identified across samples. COPE and FqMerger were used to merge the filtered high-quality paired reads into contigs. BLAST was used to align contigs to IMGT TRBV, TRBD and TRBJ reference genes, and CDR3 was defined according to IMGT. Highly expanded clones were defined as clonotypes with a frequency above 0.1%. Shannon entropy was used to measure repertoire diversity, and the Gini coefficient was used to measure V-J evenness. A clonotype found in more than one individual was treated as public. Through fastp at Q25 and MiXCR, TCRdb rebuilt clones from the public reads, retaining in-frame beta chains. Entries are consolidated by CDR3 protein sequence, retaining the most common genes and DNA. The V and J calls reflect TCRdb's pipeline rather than the authors' work. The sample yields roughly 360,000 distinct CDR3 sequences; about 10% were counted once. Under 20% of the sample is taken by the ten largest.

In the paper's terms, the time point label means: newly diagnosed GD, antithyroid drugs for less than 3 months. For both TCR sequencing and RNA sequencing, RNA was extracted from PBMCs in TRIzol. Graves' disease was diagnosed according to American Thyroid Association guidelines. Patients for the study were recruited at an endocrinology department in Xi'an, China. From each patient, about 9.7 milliliters of peripheral blood was collected into an EDTA anticoagulant tube. PBMCs were isolated by Ficoll Paque Plus density gradient separation without further T cell sorting. An Agilent 2100 Bioanalyzer and agarose gel were used to check RNA quality, while a NanoDrop 2000 measured RNA concentration. This clonotype was picked up many times. The antigen it binds to is not known. Per-base qualities were not stored, and no clone one base away is much larger. The same specimen was also included in a second study, on T cells in Graves' hyperthyroidism and ophthalmopathy. In that second paper, the authors write: A patient counted as having stable Graves' hyperthyroidism if no progression to ophthalmopathy occurred over 18 months of follow-up. Hyperthyroidism patients were newly diagnosed, with disease duration under 2 months, and aged 18 to 65 years. Exclusion was applied to patients with uncontrolled infections, other autoimmune diseases, pregnancy or lactation. Clinical symptoms, serum thyroxine and TRAb, thyroid ultrasound, and orbital computed tomography formed the basis for the diagnoses. A first-round RT-PCR of the TCR CDR3 used the HTBI primer set with the Qiagen OneStep RT-PCR kit. Most expanded thyroid clonotypes (frequency above 0.001) were also detected in blood, a finding suggesting that blood repertoires may reflect thyroid immune responses. A model built on a 13 V-J signature distinguished ophthalmopathy from stable hyperthyroidism, reaching around 87% sensitivity and about 81% specificity in cross-validation and 80%/75% in testing. During validation, the model predicted progression to ophthalmopathy a median of around 7 months ahead of onset, with around 71% sensitivity and 72% to 80% specificity. To identify distinguishing TCR V-J signatures, a discovery cohort of about 100 patients was used, comprising some 45 with Graves' ophthalmopathy and 57 with stable Graves' hyperthyroidism. Whether ophthalmopathy could be predicted prospectively was tested in an independent validation cohort made up of roughly 19 hyperthyroidism patients plus 17 patients who later progressed to ophthalmopathy. The roughly 91 discovery patients were randomly divided into training and test sets at a 7:3 ratio. Thyroid tissue and blood T-cell repertoires from roughly 6 Graves' hyperthyroidism patients were also compared in the study. Following sampling, methimazole starting at 30 mg daily was given to hyperthyroidism patients, and high-dose intravenous methylprednisolone was given to ophthalmopathy patients. Libraries were constructed in a second round of multiplex PCR, after which size selection and purification were carried out. Sequencing of the libraries was done on an Illumina HiSeq2000 using paired-end 100 bp reads. Raw data were processed with SOAPnuke, discarding reads with adapters, uncalled bases, mean Phred below 15, or no exact constant-primer or identifier match. COPE v1.2.5 was used to merge high-quality paired reads, and clonotypes were defined as unique nucleotide sequences. MiTCR v1.1 was used to align the clonotypes against IMGT TRBV, TRBD and TRBJ reference segments. Only V-J combinations with frequency above 0.0001, covering 99% to 99.2% of repertoires, were analysed. A TCS score was defined as the ratio of F50 (clonal expansion) to E x V (chaos), with BLOSUM62-based TCRdist applied between CDR3 peptides within each V-J. Welch's t-statistics and random forest reduced approximately 520 V-J features to 10 to 15, which were used in a naive Bayes classifier (R e1071). Sample size was not statistically predetermined, and investigators were not blinded to group allocation. The paper reports TCR Vbeta CDR3 sequencing of approximately 140 peripheral blood samples: approximately 41 ophthalmopathy, over 70 hyperthyroidism and 17 progressor patients.

The TCR sequence derives from a young woman with Graves disease. Donor details come from another sample of the same person, matched by shared clones. The source was peripheral blood mononuclear cells (PBMCs), collected at new diagnosis, from a patient treated with antithyroid drugs. This chain is built from TRBV7-9 and TRBJ2-3; no D gene call is confident. The CDR3 protein is CASSSSDTQYF. The nucleotides are TGTGCCAGCAGCTCCTCGGATACGCAGTATTTT.